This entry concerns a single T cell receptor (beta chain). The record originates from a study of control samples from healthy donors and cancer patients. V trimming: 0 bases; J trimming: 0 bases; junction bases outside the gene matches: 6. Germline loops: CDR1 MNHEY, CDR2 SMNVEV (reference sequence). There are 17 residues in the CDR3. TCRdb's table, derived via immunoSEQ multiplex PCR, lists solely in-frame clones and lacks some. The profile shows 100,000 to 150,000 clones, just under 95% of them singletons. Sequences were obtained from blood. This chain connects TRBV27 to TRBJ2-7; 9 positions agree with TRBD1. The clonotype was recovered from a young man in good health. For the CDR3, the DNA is TGTGCCAGCAGTTTATCGCCGGGGACAGGGCTCTCCTACGAGCAGTACTTC. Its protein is CASSLSPGTGLSYEQYF.